This T cell receptor beta chain was sequenced during a study of somatic mutations in cytotoxic T cells in rheumatoid arthritis. General study results and limits: For about an eighth of the roughly 60 patients, a single CD8+ clone accounted for more than 20% of CD8+ cells. Statistical analysis of the slight TRBV07 underrepresentation in rheumatoid arthritis patients did not adjust for multiple comparisons. For CD8+ T-cell clonality, rheumatoid arthritis patients and age-matched healthy controls did not differ significantly. Just what the expanded CD8+ clones targeted, in terms of antigens, remained unknown.

Germline lookup yields CDR1 SGDLS and CDR2 YYNGEE. The CDR3 totals 15 residues. Trimming removed 4 bases from V and 2 bases from J, with 13 bases in between. As to this clone: The antigen remains undetermined.

Only in-frame clones appear in the TCRdb table, and some are missing; sequencing was by immunoSEQ multiplex PCR. Of about 20,000 clones in the sample, about 86% are singletons; the top ten hold about 20%. The sample consisted of CD8+ T cells sorted from blood. The chain uses TRBV9 and TRBJ2-1; D unclear. The TCR was taken from a woman in her fifties or sixties in good health. This CDR3 is CASSPSLSPYNEQFF. The CDR3 DNA follows: TGTGCCAGCAGCCCCTCCCTTAGCCCCTACAATGAGCAGTTCTTC.